Listed below are T cell receptor beta chains from one sample, sequenced in a study of blood T cell repertoires in COVID-19. Assay used: immunoSEQ multiplex PCR; TCRdb lists only in-frame clones, some missing. The sample holds about 250,000 clones; over 75% are singletons and the top ten take roughly a sixth. Material for sequencing was PBMCs or T cells enriched from blood (not recorded which). These receptors originate from a man in his late teens or twenties who had recovered from COVID-19. Both conserved end residues are part of each CDR3. A D gene is named only where the DNA matches it firmly. Clone sizes are given selectively: once, few, many, or a class where the clone is expanded.

V gene: TRBV7-9
D gene: TRBD2
J gene: TRBJ2-5
clone size: .
CDR3 protein: CASSLAGGRETQYF
CDR3 DNA: TGTGCCAGCAGCTTAGCGGGAGGGAGGGAGACCCAGTACTTC

V gene: TRBV5-4
D gene: TRBD1
J gene: TRBJ2-3
clone size: .
CDR3 protein: CASSPPRTGTGLNTQYF
CDR3 DNA: TGTGCCAGCAGCCCCCCGAGGACCGGGACAGGGTTGAATACGCAGTATTTT

V gene: TRBV19
D gene: TRBD1
J gene: TRBJ2-2
clone size: .
CDR3 protein: CASSIARGTGGELFF
CDR3 DNA: TGTGCCAGTAGTATCGCCAGGGGGACAGGCGGGGAGCTGTTTTTT

V gene: TRBV7-3
D gene: .
J gene: TRBJ1-1
clone size: .
CDR3 protein: CASSAGLANTEAFF
CDR3 DNA: TGTGCCAGCAGTGCGGGACTCGCGAACACTGAAGCTTTCTTT

V gene: TRBV3-1/TRBV3-2
D gene: .
J gene: TRBJ2-3
clone size: .
CDR3 protein: CASSLLDTQYF
CDR3 DNA: TGTGCCAGCAGCCTACTAGATACGCAGTATTTT

V gene: TRBV6-5
D gene: .
J gene: TRBJ1-1
clone size: .
CDR3 protein: CASSYTGIMEAFF
CDR3 DNA: TGTGCCAGCAGTTACACGGGGATAATGGAAGCTTTCTTT

V gene: TRBV10-3
D gene: TRBD1
J gene: TRBJ1-2
clone size: few
CDR3 protein: CATRDNRGWIGYTF
CDR3 DNA: TGTGCCACCAGAGATAACAGGGGCTGGATCGGCTACACCTTC

V gene: TRBV2
D gene: .
J gene: TRBJ2-7
clone size: .
CDR3 protein: CASSEMVGRPVEQYF
CDR3 DNA: TGTGCCAGCAGTGAAATGGTAGGGAGACCCGTCGAGCAGTACTTC

V gene: TRBV7-9
D gene: .
J gene: TRBJ1-3
clone size: .
CDR3 protein: CASSRRDEDTIYF
CDR3 DNA: TGTGCCAGCAGCCGGAGGGACGAAGACACCATATATTTT

V gene: TRBV28
D gene: .
J gene: TRBJ1-2
clone size: .
CDR3 protein: CASSLGPRVVGYTF
CDR3 DNA: TGTGCCAGCAGTTTGGGCCCCAGGGTAGTGGGCTACACCTTC

V gene: TRBV15
D gene: TRBD1
J gene: TRBJ2-7
clone size: .
CDR3 protein: CATSRDRFIQGDHEQYF
CDR3 DNA: TGTGCCACCAGCAGAGATAGATTTATACAGGGGGACCACGAGCAGTACTTC

V gene: TRBV11-2
D gene: TRBD1
J gene: TRBJ2-3
clone size: .
CDR3 protein: CASSRPGQGASYTQYF
CDR3 DNA: TGTGCCAGCAGTCGTCCGGGACAGGGGGCTTCATATACGCAGTATTTT

V gene: TRBV7-9
D gene: .
J gene: TRBJ1-1
clone size: .
CDR3 protein: CASSLVSGSPDTEAFF
CDR3 DNA: TGTGCCAGCAGCTTAGTGAGCGGCAGCCCGGACACTGAAGCTTTCTTT

V gene: TRBV30
D gene: .
J gene: TRBJ1-6
clone size: .
CDR3 protein: CAWSQNTGPPLHF
CDR3 DNA: TGTGCCTGGAGTCAAAATACAGGGCCACCCCTCCACTTT

V gene: TRBV19
D gene: .
J gene: TRBJ1-5
clone size: once
CDR3 protein: CASSPGGPQHF
CDR3 DNA: TGTGCCAGTAGTCCCGGCGGGCCCCAGCATTTT

V gene: TRBV7-5
D gene: .
J gene: TRBJ2-7
clone size: .
CDR3 protein: CARSFSVYEQYF
CDR3 DNA: TGTGCCAGAAGTTTCAGTGTCTACGAGCAGTACTTC

V gene: TRBV29-1
D gene: .
J gene: TRBJ1-2
clone size: .
CDR3 protein: CSVLGQNGYTF
CDR3 DNA: TGCAGCGTTTTAGGACAGAATGGCTACACCTTC

V gene: TRBV3-1/TRBV3-2
D gene: .
J gene: TRBJ1-6
clone size: .
CDR3 protein: CASSQVSQGSTLHF
CDR3 DNA: TGTGCCAGCAGCCAAGTCTCGCAGGGATCTACCCTCCACTTT

V gene: TRBV19
D gene: TRBD1
J gene: TRBJ2-2
clone size: .
CDR3 protein: CASSMYFLGDRNTGELFF
CDR3 DNA: TGTGCCAGTAGTATGTACTTTCTTGGGGACAGGAACACCGGGGAGCTGTTTTTT

V gene: TRBV27
D gene: TRBD2
J gene: TRBJ2-1
clone size: .
CDR3 protein: CASSRPGLAGVYNEQFF
CDR3 DNA: TGTGCCAGCAGTCGGCCGGGACTAGCGGGAGTGTACAATGAGCAGTTCTTC

V gene: TRBV24-1
D gene: TRBD1
J gene: TRBJ1-2
clone size: .
CDR3 protein: CATSDADRGLYGYTF
CDR3 DNA: TGTGCCACCAGTGACGCGGACAGGGGGCTGTATGGCTACACCTTC

V gene: TRBV5-1
D gene: TRBD1
J gene: TRBJ1-6
clone size: .
CDR3 protein: CASSSRGNSPLHF
CDR3 DNA: TGCGCCAGCAGCTCCAGGGGGAATTCACCCCTCCACTTT

V gene: TRBV11-2
D gene: TRBD2
J gene: TRBJ2-7
clone size: .
CDR3 protein: CASSLGGGFWKQYF
CDR3 DNA: TGTGCCAGCAGTCTCGGCGGGGGGTTCTGGAAGCAGTACTTC

V gene: TRBV5-8
D gene: .
J gene: TRBJ1-5
clone size: many
CDR3 protein: CASSFSGLSNQPQHF
CDR3 DNA: TGTGCCAGCAGCTTTTCGGGTCTTAGCAATCAGCCCCAGCATTTT

V gene: TRBV7-9
D gene: .
J gene: TRBJ2-6
clone size: few
CDR3 protein: CASSSSGANVLTF
CDR3 DNA: TGTGCCAGCAGCTCATCTGGGGCCAACGTCCTGACTTTC

V gene: TRBV30
D gene: .
J gene: TRBJ2-3
clone size: .
CDR3 protein: CAWSGAGHTDTQYF
CDR3 DNA: TGTGCCTGGAGTGGGGCAGGGCACACAGATACGCAGTATTTT

V gene: TRBV7-2
D gene: .
J gene: TRBJ2-3
clone size: few
CDR3 protein: CASSLVGGTDTQYF
CDR3 DNA: TGTGCCAGCAGCTTAGTAGGGGGCACAGATACGCAGTATTTT

V gene: TRBV7-3
D gene: .
J gene: TRBJ2-2
clone size: .
CDR3 protein: CASSHQGNTGELFF
CDR3 DNA: TGTGCCAGCAGTCACCAGGGAAACACCGGGGAGCTGTTTTTT